This T cell receptor (beta chain) was sequenced for a study of control samples from healthy donors and cancer patients. Assay used: immunoSEQ multiplex PCR; TCRdb lists only in-frame clones, some missing. The table has 65,000 to 75,000 clones, over 75% seen once; the top ten hold 4%. The CDR3 is 15 residues long. Germline V gives CDR1 SGHTA, CDR2 FQGNSA. The V end was cut by 4 bases, the J end by 3 bases, with 14 bases between. The sequence derives from a woman between 50 and 59 years old in good health. This rearrangement joins TRBV7-2 to TRBJ2-3, with D maybe TRBD1 (8 bases). The sample comprised blood. DNA of the CDR3: TGTGCCAGCAGCTCACAGGGGGGGAATACAGATACGCAGTATTTT. Translated, it gives CASSSQGGNTDTQYF.